The rows below give T cell receptor beta chains drawn from one sample of a study of Ad26.COV2.S vaccination and SARS-CoV-2 variants. The assay was immunoSEQ multiplex PCR, and TCRdb's table has in-frame clones only and misses some. The table shows 440,000 or so clones, with roughly 91% occurring only once. The input for sequencing was peripheral blood, taken in a trial of Ad26.COV2.S vaccine versus placebo. The receptor set was obtained from a person between 18 and 65 years old who received the Ad26.COV2.S COVID-19 vaccine or a placebo. The CDR3 runs from the conserved cysteine through the conserved F or W. A D gene is named only where the DNA matches it firmly. Clone size appears in some rows only: once, few, many, or a class for an expanded clone.

. | TRBJ1-5 | . | TRBV9 | CASSVDPTASRHF | TGTGCCAGCAGCGTAGATCCGACCGCCTCCCGGCATTTT
TRBD2 | TRBJ2-1 | . | TRBV20-1 | CSASNPSGRGNEQFF | TGCAGTGCTAGTAATCCTAGCGGGAGGGGGAATGAGCAGTTCTTC
TRBD2 | TRBJ2-5 | . | TRBV28 | CASSARGLAGAMGETQYF | TGTGCCAGCAGTGCCCGGGGACTAGCGGGAGCGATGGGAGAGACCCAGTACTTC
. | TRBJ2-5 | . | TRBV5-6 | CASSPEIRRGETQYF | TGTGCCAGCAGCCCGGAGATACGCCGAGGGGAGACCCAGTACTTC
TRBD1 | TRBJ2-7 | . | TRBV18 | CASSPPGTGGYEQYF | TGTGCCAGCTCACCACCGGGGACAGGGGGGTACGAGCAGTACTTC
. | TRBJ2-1 | once | TRBV27 | CASSQGHYNEQFF | TGTGCCAGCAGTCAAGGACACTACAATGAGCAGTTCTTC
TRBD2 | TRBJ2-7 | . | TRBV11-2 | CASSLGSGGSYEQYF | TGTGCCAGCAGCTTAGGTAGCGGGGGCTCCTACGAGCAGTACTTC
TRBD1 | TRBJ2-7 | . | TRBV28 | CASISFWDRSYEQYF | TGTGCCAGCATATCCTTCTGGGACAGGTCCTACGAGCAGTACTTC
. | TRBJ2-7 | . | TRBV28 | CASSPLLERRGFYEQYF | TGTGCCAGCAGCCCTCTACTTGAGCGGAGGGGCTTCTACGAGCAGTACTTC
. | TRBJ2-3 | . | TRBV19 | CASSIGAGGTDTQYF | TGTGCCAGTAGTATCGGGGCGGGTGGTACAGATACGCAGTATTTT
TRBD2 | TRBJ2-7 | . | TRBV6-2/TRBV6-3 | CASSYEREYYEQYF | TGTGCCAGCAGTTACGAGCGGGAGTACTACGAGCAGTACTTC
TRBD1 | TRBJ2-7 | . | TRBV7-2 | CASSPKSTGGEQYF | TGTGCCAGCAGCCCAAAATCTACAGGGGGCGAGCAGTACTTC
. | TRBJ2-3 | . | TRBV20-1 | CSASTGYTDTQYF | TGCAGTGCTAGTACCGGATACACAGATACGCAGTATTTT
. | TRBJ1-1 | . | TRBV19 | CASSTGATEAFF | TGTGCCAGTAGTACCGGGGCCACTGAAGCTTTCTTT
TRBD2 | TRBJ2-3 | . | TRBV4-1 | CASSQTLGLEADTQYF | TGCGCCAGCAGCCAAACCCTAGGACTAGAGGCAGATACGCAGTATTTT
. | TRBJ2-3 | . | TRBV20-1 | CSAVGLREYF | TGCAGTGCTGTGGGACTTCGTGAGTATTTT
TRBD1 | TRBJ2-7 | few | TRBV7-9 | CASSLTGAYEQYF | TGTGCCAGCAGCTTAACAGGGGCCTACGAGCAGTACTTC
TRBD1 | TRBJ2-1 | . | TRBV28 | CASSFWSGTGANEQFF | TGTGCCAGCAGTTTTTGGTCCGGGACAGGGGCCAATGAGCAGTTCTTC